The clone carrying this T cell receptor beta chain occurred a few times. The antigen is unknown. These data belong to a study of OX40 agonist ivuxolimab in advanced cancers. The overall study: Averaging 60 years in age, with a range of 23 to 79, the cohort was more than 75% male. Regarding the study as a whole: At 0.1 to 3.0 mg/kg and by week 6, CD4+ and CD8+ T cells in the blood had expanded clonally. Mean expanded clone counts were higher in CD8+ than CD4+ T cells.

The repertoire was sequenced with immunoSEQ multiplex PCR; TCRdb's copy has only in-frame clones and lacks some. The sample carries tens of thousands of clones, about 88% recorded once. The CDR3 has 13 residues. V shed 3 bases and J shed 4 bases, with 9 bases lying between them. Germline V gene sequence: CDR1 MGHDK, CDR2 SYGVNS. This chain connects TRBV25-1 to TRBJ1-2; the D gene is possibly TRBD1 (5 bases). The clonotype comes from an adult with an advanced solid tumor such as melanoma, head and neck, liver or kidney cancer. The sample in question was CD4+ or CD8+ T cells sorted from blood, obtained in a trial of the OX40 agonist ivuxolimab. The CDR3 region has the DNA TGTGCCAGCAGTGACCCCGACAGCTATGGCTACACCTTC. Amino acid sequence: CASSDPDSYGYTF.